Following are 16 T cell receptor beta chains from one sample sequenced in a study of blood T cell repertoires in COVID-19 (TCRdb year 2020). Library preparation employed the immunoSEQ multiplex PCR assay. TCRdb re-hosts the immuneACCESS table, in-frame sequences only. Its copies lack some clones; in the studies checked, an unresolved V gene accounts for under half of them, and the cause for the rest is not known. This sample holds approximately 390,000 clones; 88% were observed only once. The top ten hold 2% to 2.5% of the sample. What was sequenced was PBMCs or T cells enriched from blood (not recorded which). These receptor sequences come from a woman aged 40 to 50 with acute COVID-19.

The CDR3 is CASSQAGGSYGYTF. In nucleotides, the CDR3 is TGCGCCAGCAGCCAAGCGGGGGGTTCCTATGGCTACACCTTC. This rearrangement joins TRBV4-1 to TRBJ1-2; weak D call: TRBD1 (5 bases). The germline V gene has CDR1 MGHRA and CDR2 YSYEKL. The CDR3 is made up of 14 amino acids. V lost 1 base and J 4 bases, leaving 10 bases between the germline ends.

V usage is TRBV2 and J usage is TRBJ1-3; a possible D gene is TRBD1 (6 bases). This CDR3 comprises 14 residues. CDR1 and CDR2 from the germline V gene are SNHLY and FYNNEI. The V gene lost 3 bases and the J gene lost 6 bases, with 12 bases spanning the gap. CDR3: CASSDVRGANTIYF. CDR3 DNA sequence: TGTGCCAGCAGTGATGTCAGGGGCGCAAACACCATATATTTT.

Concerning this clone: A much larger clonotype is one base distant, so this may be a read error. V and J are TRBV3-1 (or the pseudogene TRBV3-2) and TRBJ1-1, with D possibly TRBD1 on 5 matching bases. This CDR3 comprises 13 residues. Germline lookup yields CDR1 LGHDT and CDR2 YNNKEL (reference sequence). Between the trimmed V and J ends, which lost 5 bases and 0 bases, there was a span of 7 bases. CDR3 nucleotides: TGTGCCAGCAGCAAGACAGTGAACACTGAAGCTTTCTTT. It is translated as CASSKTVNTEAFF.

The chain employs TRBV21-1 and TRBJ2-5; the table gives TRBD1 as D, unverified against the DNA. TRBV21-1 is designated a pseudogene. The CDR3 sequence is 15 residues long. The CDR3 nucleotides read TGTGCCAGCAGCAAAGCATCAGGTATTAGGGAGACCCAGTACTTC. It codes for CASSKASGIRETQYF.

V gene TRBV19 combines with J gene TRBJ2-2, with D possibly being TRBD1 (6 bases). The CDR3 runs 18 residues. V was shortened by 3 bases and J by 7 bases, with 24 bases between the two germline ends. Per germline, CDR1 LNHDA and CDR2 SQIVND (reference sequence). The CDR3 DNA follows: TGTGCCAGTAGTATTGGGACACCAGTATTGGGATTAATCGGGGAGCTGTTTTTT. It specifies CASSIGTPVLGLIGELFF.

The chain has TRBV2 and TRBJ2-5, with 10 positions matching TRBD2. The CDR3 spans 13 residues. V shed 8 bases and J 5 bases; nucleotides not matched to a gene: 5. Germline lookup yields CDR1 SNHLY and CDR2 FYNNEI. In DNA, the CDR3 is TGTGCCAGCGGAGCGGGGGGGCGGGAGACCCAGTACTTC. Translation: CASGAGGRETQYF. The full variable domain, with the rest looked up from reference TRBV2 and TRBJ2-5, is EPEVTQTPSHQVTQMGQEVILRCVPISNHLYFYWYRQILGQKVEFLVSFYNNEISEKSEIFDDQFSVERPDGSNFTLKIRSTKLEDSAMYFCASGAGGRETQYFGPGTRLLVL.

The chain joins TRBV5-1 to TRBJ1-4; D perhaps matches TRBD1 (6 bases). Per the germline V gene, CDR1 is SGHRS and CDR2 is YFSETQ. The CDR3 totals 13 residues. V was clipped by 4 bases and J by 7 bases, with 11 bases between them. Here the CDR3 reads CASSLTGTEKLFF. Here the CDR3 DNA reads TGCGCCAGCAGCCTAACAGGGACTGAAAAACTGTTTTTT. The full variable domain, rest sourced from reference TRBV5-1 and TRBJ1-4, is KAGVTQTPRYLIKTRGQQVTLSCSPISGHRSVSWYQQTPGQGLQFLFEYFSETQRNKGNFPGRFSGRQFSNSRSEMNVSTLELGDSALYLCASSLTGTEKLFFGSGTQLSVL.

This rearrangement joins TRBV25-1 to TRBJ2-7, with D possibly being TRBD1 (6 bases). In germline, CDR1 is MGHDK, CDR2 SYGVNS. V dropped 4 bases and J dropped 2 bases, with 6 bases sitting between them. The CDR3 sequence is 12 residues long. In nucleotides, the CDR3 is TGTGCCAGCAGTGGACAGGCCTACGAGCAGTACTTC. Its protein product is CASSGQAYEQYF.

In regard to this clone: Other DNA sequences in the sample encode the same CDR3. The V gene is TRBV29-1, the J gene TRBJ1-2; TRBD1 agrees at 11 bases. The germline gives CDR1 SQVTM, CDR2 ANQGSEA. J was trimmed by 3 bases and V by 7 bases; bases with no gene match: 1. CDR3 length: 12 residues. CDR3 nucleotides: TGCAGCGGGACAGGGGGCGACTATGGCTACACCTTC. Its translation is CSGTGGDYGYTF.

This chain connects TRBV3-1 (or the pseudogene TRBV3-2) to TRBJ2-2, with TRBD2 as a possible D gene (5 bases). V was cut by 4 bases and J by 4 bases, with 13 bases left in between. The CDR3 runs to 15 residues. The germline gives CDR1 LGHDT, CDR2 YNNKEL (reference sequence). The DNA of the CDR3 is TGTGCCAGCAGCCCGCTCATCCGGGGCACCGGGGAGCTGTTTTTT. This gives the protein CASSPLIRGTGELFF.

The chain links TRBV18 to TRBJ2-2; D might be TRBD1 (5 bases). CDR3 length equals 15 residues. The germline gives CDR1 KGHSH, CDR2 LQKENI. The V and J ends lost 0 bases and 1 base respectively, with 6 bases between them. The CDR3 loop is CASSPPDRNTGELFF. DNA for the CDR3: TGTGCCAGCTCACCACCCGACAGGAACACCGGGGAGCTGTTTTTT. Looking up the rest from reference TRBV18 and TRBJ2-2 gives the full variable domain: NAGVMQNPRHLVRRRGQEARLRCSPMKGHSHVYWYRQLPEEGLKFMVYLQKENIIDESGMPKERFSAEFPKEGPSILRIQQVVRGDSAAYFCASSPPDRNTGELFFGEGSRLTVL.

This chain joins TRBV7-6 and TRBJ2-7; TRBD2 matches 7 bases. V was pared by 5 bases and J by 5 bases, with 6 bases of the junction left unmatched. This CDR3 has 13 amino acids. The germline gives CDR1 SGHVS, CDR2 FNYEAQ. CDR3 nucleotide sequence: TGTGCCAGCAGCGTCGTAGCGGGCGACGAGCAGTACTTC. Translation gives CASSVVAGDEQYF.

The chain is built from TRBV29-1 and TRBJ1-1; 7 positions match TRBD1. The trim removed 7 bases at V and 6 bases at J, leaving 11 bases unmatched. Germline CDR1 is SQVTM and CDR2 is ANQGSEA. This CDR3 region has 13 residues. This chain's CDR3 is CSALQGTKAEAFF. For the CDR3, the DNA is TGCAGCGCCTTACAGGGGACAAAAGCTGAAGCTTTCTTT.

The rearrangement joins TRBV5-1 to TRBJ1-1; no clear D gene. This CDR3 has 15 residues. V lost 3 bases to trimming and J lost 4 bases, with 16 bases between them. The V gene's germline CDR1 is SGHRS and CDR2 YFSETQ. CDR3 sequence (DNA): TGCGCCAGCAGCTCGAACTTCGGGGTTAGCACTGAAGCTTTCTTT. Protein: CASSSNFGVSTEAFF. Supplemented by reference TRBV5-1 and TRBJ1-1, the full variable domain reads KAGVTQTPRYLIKTRGQQVTLSCSPISGHRSVSWYQQTPGQGLQFLFEYFSETQRNKGNFPGRFSGRQFSNSRSEMNVSTLELGDSALYLCASSSNFGVSTEAFFGQGTRLTVV.

For the CDR3, the DNA is TGTGCCAGCAGCCAAGTTTGGTCCAGGGGCCTTGGCTACACCTTC. Residues: CASSQVWSRGLGYTF. This chain links TRBV3-1 (or the pseudogene TRBV3-2) with TRBJ1-2; D possibly corresponds to TRBD1 (6 bases). The CDR3 covers 15 residues. The germline gives CDR1 LGHDT, CDR2 YNNKEL (reference sequence). Trimming took 1 base from V and 7 from J, leaving 16 bases between them.

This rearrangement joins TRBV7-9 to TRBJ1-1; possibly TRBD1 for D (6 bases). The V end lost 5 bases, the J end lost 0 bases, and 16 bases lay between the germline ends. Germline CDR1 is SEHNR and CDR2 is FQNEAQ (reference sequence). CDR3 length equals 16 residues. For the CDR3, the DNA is TGTGCCAGCAGCATTGCAGGGGACCTCATGAACACTGAAGCTTTCTTT. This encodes CASSIAGDLMNTEAFF.